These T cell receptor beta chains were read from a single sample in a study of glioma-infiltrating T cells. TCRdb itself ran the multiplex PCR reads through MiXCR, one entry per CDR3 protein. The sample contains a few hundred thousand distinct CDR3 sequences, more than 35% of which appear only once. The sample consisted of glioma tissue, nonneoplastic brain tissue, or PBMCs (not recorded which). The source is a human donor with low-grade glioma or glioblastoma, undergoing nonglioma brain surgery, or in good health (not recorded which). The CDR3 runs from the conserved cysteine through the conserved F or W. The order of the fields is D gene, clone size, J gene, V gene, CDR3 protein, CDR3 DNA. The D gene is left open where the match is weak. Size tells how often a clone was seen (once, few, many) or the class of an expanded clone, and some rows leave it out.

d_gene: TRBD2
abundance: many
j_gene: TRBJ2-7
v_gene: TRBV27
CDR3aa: CASSRTSGFYEQYF
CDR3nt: TGTGCCAGCAGCCGGACTAGCGGATTCTACGAGCAGTACTTC

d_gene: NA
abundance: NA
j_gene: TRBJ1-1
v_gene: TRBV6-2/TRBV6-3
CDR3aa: CARSWPGSTEAFF
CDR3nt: TGTGCCAGAAGTTGGCCGGGATCAACTGAAGCTTTCTTT

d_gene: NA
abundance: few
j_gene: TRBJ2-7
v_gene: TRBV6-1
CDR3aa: CASSPPDPSYEQYF
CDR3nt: TGTGCCAGCAGCCCACCTGACCCTTCCTACGAGCAGTACTTC

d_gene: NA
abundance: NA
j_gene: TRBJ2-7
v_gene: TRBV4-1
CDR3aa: CASSIKGPYEQYF
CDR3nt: TGCGCCAGCAGTATCAAAGGACCCTACGAGCAGTACTTC

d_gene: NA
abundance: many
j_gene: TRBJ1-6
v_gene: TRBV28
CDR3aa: CASSPWDSPLHF
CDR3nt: TGTGCCAGCAGCCCTTGGGACTCACCCCTCCACTTT

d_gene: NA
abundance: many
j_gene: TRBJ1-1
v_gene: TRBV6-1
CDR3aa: CASSGQIGGGFENTEAFF
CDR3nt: TGTGCCAGCAGTGGACAAATAGGTGGGGGGTTCGAGAACACTGAAGCTTTCTTT

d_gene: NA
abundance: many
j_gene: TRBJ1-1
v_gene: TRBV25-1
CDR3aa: CASSEGSFRGNTEAFF
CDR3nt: TGTGCCAGCAGTGAAGGATCATTCAGGGGGAACACTGAAGCTTTCTTT

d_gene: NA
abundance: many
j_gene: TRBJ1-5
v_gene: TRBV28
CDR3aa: CASSPLGGSNQPQHF
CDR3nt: TGTGCCAGCAGTCCCCTGGGGGGTAGCAATCAGCCCCAGCATTTT

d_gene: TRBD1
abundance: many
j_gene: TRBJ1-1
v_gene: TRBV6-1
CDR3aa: CASSGGTGFTEAFF
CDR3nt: TGTGCCAGCAGTGGGGGGACAGGGTTCACTGAAGCTTTCTTT

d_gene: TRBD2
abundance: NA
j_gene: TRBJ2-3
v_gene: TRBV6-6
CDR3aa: CASSHAMTSGAPDTQYF
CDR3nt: TGTGCCAGCAGTCACGCAATGACTAGCGGGGCCCCTGATACGCAGTATTTT

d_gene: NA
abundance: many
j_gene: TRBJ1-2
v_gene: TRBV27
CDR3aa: CASSLFPGLYYGYTF
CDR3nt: TGTGCCAGCAGTTTATTCCCAGGACTCTATTATGGCTACACCTTC

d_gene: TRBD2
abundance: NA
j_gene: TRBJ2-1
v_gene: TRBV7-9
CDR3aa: CASSLGTSGSTYNEQFF
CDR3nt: TGTGCCAGCAGCTTGGGGACTAGCGGGAGTACCTACAATGAGCAGTTCTTC

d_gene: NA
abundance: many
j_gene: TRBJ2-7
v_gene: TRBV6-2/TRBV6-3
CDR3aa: CASSYSIGLRRGRSSYEQYF
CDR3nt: TGTGCCAGCAGTTACTCGATTGGTTTAAGGAGGGGTCGGAGCTCCTACGAGCAGTACTTC

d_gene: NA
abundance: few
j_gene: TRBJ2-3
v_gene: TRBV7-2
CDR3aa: CASSLAWVPDTQYF
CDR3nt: TGTGCCAGCAGCTTAGCATGGGTCCCAGATACGCAGTATTTT

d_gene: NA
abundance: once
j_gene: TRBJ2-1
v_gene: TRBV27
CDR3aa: CASSVRGGENEQFF
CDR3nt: TGTGCCAGCAGTGTAAGAGGGGGTGAAAATGAGCAGTTCTTC

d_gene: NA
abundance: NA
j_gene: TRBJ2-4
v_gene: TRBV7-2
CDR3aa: CASSLYDRGGNIQYF
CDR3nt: TGTGCCAGCAGCTTATACGACAGGGGAGGGAACATTCAGTACTTC

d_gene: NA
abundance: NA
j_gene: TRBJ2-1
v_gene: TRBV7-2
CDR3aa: CASSEARYNEQFF
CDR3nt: TGTGCCAGCAGCGAGGCGCGTTACAATGAGCAGTTCTTC